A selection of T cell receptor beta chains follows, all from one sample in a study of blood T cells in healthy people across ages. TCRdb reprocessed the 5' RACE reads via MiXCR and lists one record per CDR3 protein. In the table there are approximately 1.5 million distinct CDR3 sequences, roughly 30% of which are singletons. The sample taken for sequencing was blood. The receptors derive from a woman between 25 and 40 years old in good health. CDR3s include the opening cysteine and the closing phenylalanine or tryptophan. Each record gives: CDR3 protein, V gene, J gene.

CASSVGVWGLTYNEQFF	TRBV9	TRBJ2-1
CASSWGGVENTEAFF	TRBV7-9	TRBJ1-1
CSARGGTTLTDTQYF	TRBV20-1	TRBJ2-3
CASSSRTGDPYEQYF	TRBV28	TRBJ2-7
CASAPGGTTDTQYF	TRBV27	TRBJ2-3
CSASRDESYNEQFF	TRBV20-1	TRBJ2-1
CASRSGTNYNEQFF	TRBV28	TRBJ2-1
CSARSSSAYEQYF	TRBV20-1	TRBJ2-7
CRAGSPPGAQYF	TRBV20-1	.
CASSSDRDSNTDTQYF	TRBV5-1	TRBJ2-3
CASRQVSYNEQFF	TRBV11-2	TRBJ2-1
CASSLMGGAGYEQYF	TRBV7-3	TRBJ2-7
CSATTVGATSSYNEQFF	TRBV20-1	TRBJ2-1
CASSVEGTGGDEQYF	TRBV9	TRBJ2-5
CASSFSFRRGTNNEQFF	TRBV4-1	TRBJ2-1
CASSRRAGGPDEQFF	TRBV6-1	TRBJ2-1
CSALQGLGNQPQHF	TRBV20-1	TRBJ1-5
CSARDRAGADTQYF	TRBV20-1	TRBJ2-3
CASSGSGAGFF	TRBV2	TRBJ2-1
CSATGTLLETFF	TRBV20-1	TRBJ1-1
CASRGWDRGMNTEAFF	TRBV6-1	TRBJ1-1
CASRRLADTYTDTQYF	TRBV2	TRBJ2-3
CASKGSYLYEQYF	TRBV2	TRBJ2-7
CASLRGKGYGYTF	TRBV28	TRBJ1-2
CTSGRRVTEAFF	TRBV12-3/TRBV12-4	TRBJ1-1
CASRGTGLHEQYF	TRBV6-1	TRBJ2-7
CASSLVGAGYTF	TRBV7-9	TRBJ1-2
CASSLQDSGANVLTF	TRBV5-1	TRBJ2-6
CASSLAGQSSYEQYF	TRBV5-1	TRBJ2-7
CSAGLAGGRNTGELFF	TRBV29-1	TRBJ2-2
CASSPGELDRGTEAFF	TRBV27	TRBJ1-1
CASSPRTSRRGTDTQYF	TRBV7-3	TRBJ2-3
CSARVGGQGGQPQHF	TRBV20-1	TRBJ1-5
CSASSVGTPSREKLFF	TRBV20-1	TRBJ1-4
CAISEPGEGDEQYF	TRBV10-3	TRBJ2-7
CSTRDRRGLYEQYF	TRBV20-1	TRBJ2-7
CASMGNTEAFF	TRBV5-1	TRBJ1-1
CSVDPARYGYTF	TRBV29-1	TRBJ1-2
CAGSLGGKGPTDTQYF	TRBV7-2	TRBJ2-3
CASSQMRREQFF	TRBV3-1	TRBJ2-1
CASSRLGGDEQYF	TRBV5-5	TRBJ2-7
CASSQEISLEQYF	TRBV4-1	TRBJ2-7
CSARPPKGGKDSPLHF	TRBV20-1	TRBJ1-6
CASQNRGRRADTQYF	TRBV2	TRBJ2-3
CASSLRSEQHSYEQYF	TRBV28	TRBJ2-7
CTSSEIETPIYEQYF	TRBV28	TRBJ2-7
CASSVSWTGNTEAFF	TRBV9	TRBJ1-1
CASERGPNYEQYF	TRBV28	.
CAIEGERYGYTF	TRBV30	TRBJ1-2
CAIRPGPSTDTQYF	TRBV10-3	TRBJ2-3
CACSFVGNYGYTF	TRBV6-2/TRBV6-3	TRBJ1-2
CASSLLVGGLLSEQFF	TRBV28	TRBJ2-1